This T cell receptor (beta chain) was sequenced for a study of human T cells and chemical hapten exposure. At the level of the study: DPC (0.01%) was patch tested on the upper back and read at 6 days. Patients, mostly women, had alopecia areata, alopecia totalis or alopecia universalis.

Points from the study as a whole: TCRs above 1 in 1000 frequency did not change with DPC sensitization.

Unique molecular identifiers were linked by the library to individual cDNA molecules. TCRdb reprocessed the RACE reads with MiXCR, giving one entry per CDR3 protein. The table shows 35,000 to 45,000 distinct CDR3 sequences, with around 9.3% occurring only once. This CDR3 is 16 amino acids long. Germline trimming cut 2 bases from V and 3 bases from J; bases unmatched to any gene: 10. Germline V gene sequence: CDR1 DFQATT, CDR2 SNEGSKA (reference sequence). Documented time point: patch test 2, 6 weeks after DPC sensitization. Indicated treatment: therapeutic diphenylcyclopropenone sensitization with weekly scalp DPC. This clonotype turned up a few times. The antigen is unknown.

This specimen consisted of whole blood, obtained in connection with sensitization to the hapten diphenylcyclopropenone (DPC). This receptor was obtained from a woman in her 40s with alopecia areata. Some clones in this sample may be carry-over from other donors' samples. J is TRBJ1-1 and V is TRBV20-1; 9 bases map to TRBD1. Here the CDR3 reads CSARSGQGRWDTEAFF. In DNA, the CDR3 is TGCAGTGCTAGATCCGGACAGGGGAGGTGGGACACTGAAGCTTTCTTT.